One sample yielded the 9 T cell receptor beta chains listed below, sequenced in a study of blood T cell repertoires in COVID-19. Using immunoSEQ multiplex PCR, the repertoire was profiled, and TCRdb retains in-frame clones only, with some absent. Here the sample spans tens of thousands of clones, roughly 86% being singletons. The material sequenced was peripheral blood. Receptors were obtained from a man older than 75 with active or convalescent COVID-19.

CDR3 DNA: TGTGCCATCAGTGGCAGGGGACAAGAGACCCAGTACTTC. It yields the protein CAISGRGQETQYF. V gene TRBV10-3 combines with J gene TRBJ2-5, with D perhaps TRBD1 (6 bases). CDR3 length: 13 amino acids. Germline assignment: CDR1 ENHRY and CDR2 SYGVKD. Trimming stripped 4 bases from V and 2 bases from J, with 8 bases between.

The rearrangement links TRBV5-1 to TRBJ2-2, with D perhaps TRBD1 (5 bases). This CDR3 contains 15 residues. V lost 7 bases, J lost 3 bases, and 16 bases lay in between. Per the germline V gene, CDR1 is SGHRS and CDR2 is YFSETQ. For the CDR3, the DNA is TGCGCCAGCTGTAAGGGGTTCCATCACACCGGGGAGCTGTTTTTT. Its protein is CASCKGFHHTGELFF.

In its sample, this clone was seen a few times. The rearrangement joins TRBV7-9 to TRBJ1-1; D perhaps matches TRBD1 (5 bases). V dropped 1 base and J dropped 5 bases, with 8 bases sitting between them. This CDR3 is 13 amino acids long. Germline CDR1 and CDR2: SEHNR and FQNEAQ (reference sequence). In DNA form, the CDR3 reads TGTGCCAGCAGCTTAGAGGGGACTACTGAAGCTTTCTTT. It codes for CASSLEGTTEAFF.

The chain recombines TRBV7-8 with TRBJ1-2, with 8 bases lining up with TRBD1. Germline V gives CDR1 SGHVS, CDR2 FQNEAQ. The CDR3 is 13 residues long. With 5 bases clipped from V and 5 bases from J, the junction kept 4 bases outside the gene matches. The CDR3 coding sequence is TGTGCCAGCAGCGGGCGGACAGGGTATGGCTACACCTTC. Translation gives CASSGRTGYGYTF. Complete variable domain (other parts from reference TRBV7-8 and TRBJ1-2): GAGVSQSPRYKVAKRGQDVALRCDPISGHVSLFWYQQALGQGPEFLTYFQNEAQLDKSGLPSDRFFAERPEGSVSTLKIQRTQQEDSAVYLCASSGRTGYGYTFGSGTRLTVV.

The V and J genes are TRBV3-1 (or the pseudogene TRBV3-2) and TRBJ2-5; 11 nucleotides line up with TRBD2. V gave up 6 bases and J gave up 4 bases; unmatched junction bases: 7. Germline-derived CDR1 and CDR2 are LGHDT and YNNKEL (reference sequence). This CDR3 spans 15 amino acids. The chain's CDR3 is CASRKLSGGAETQYF. The CDR3 DNA reads as TGTGCCAGCAGGAAACTTAGCGGGGGGGCAGAGACCCAGTACTTC.

The chain uses TRBV7-7 and TRBJ2-3, with 8 bases lining up with TRBD2. Germline CDR1 is SSHAT and CDR2 is FNYEAQ (reference sequence). CDR3 length equals 17 residues. The junction had 11 bases not matched to a gene; V was cut back by 6 bases and J by 0 bases. CDR3 sequence (DNA): TGTGCCAGCAGTCAGGCCGCGGGGGGACTTAGCACAGATACGCAGTATTTT. It encodes CASSQAAGGLSTDTQYF.

The chain carries TRBV19 and TRBJ1-1; the D gene is possibly TRBD1 (5 bases). Germline assignment: CDR1 LNHDA and CDR2 SQIVND (reference sequence). The CDR3 contains 13 residues. The ends were cut back, 3 bases at V and 3 bases at J, with 8 bases in the middle. CDR3 bases: TGTGCCAGTAGTATCTCAGGGCACACTGAAGCTTTCTTT. This gives the protein CASSISGHTEAFF. The complete variable domain, with remaining parts taken from reference TRBV19 and TRBJ1-1, reads DGGITQSPKYLFRKEGQNVTLSCEQNLNHDAMYWYRQDPGQGLRLIYYSQIVNDFQKGDIAEGYSVSREKKESFPLTVTSAQKNPTAFYLCASSISGHTEAFFGQGTRLTVV.

V and J are TRBV20-1 and TRBJ1-1, with TRBD1 identical over 7 bases. Germline V gene lookup returns CDR1 DFQATT and CDR2 SNEGSKA (reference sequence). CDR3 size: 11 residues. J gave up 7 bases and V 4 bases, and 3 bases lay outside the gene matches. CDR3 bases: TGCAGTGCTAAGGGGGCCTTTGAAGCTTTCTTT. This codes for CSAKGAFEAFF.

This clone was picked up one time. V is TRBV21-1 and J is TRBJ1-2; TRBD1 is taken as the D call from the table, unchecked against the DNA. TRBV21-1 is a pseudogene. CDR3 length: 14 residues. The CDR3 loop is CASSIRDRVNGYTF. CDR3 nucleotides: TGTGCCAGCAGCATTAGGGACAGGGTAAATGGCTACACCTTC.